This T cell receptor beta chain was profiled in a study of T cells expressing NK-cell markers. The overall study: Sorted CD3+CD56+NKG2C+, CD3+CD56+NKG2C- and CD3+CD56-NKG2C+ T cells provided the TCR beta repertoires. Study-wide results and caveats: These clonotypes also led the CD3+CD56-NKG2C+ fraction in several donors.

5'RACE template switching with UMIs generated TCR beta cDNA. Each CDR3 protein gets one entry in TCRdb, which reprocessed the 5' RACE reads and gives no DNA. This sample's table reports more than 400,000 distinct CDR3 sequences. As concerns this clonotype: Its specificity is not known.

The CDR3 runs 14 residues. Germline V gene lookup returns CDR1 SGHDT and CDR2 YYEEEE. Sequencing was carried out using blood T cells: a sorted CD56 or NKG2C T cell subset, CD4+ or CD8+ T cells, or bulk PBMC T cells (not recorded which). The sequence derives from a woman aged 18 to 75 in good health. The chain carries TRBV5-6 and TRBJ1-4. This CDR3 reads CASSPSGLLEKLFF. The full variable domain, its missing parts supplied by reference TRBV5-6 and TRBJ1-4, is DAGVTQSPTHLIKTRGQQVTLRCSPKSGHDTVSWYQQALGQGPQFIFQYYEEEERQRGNFPDRFSGHQFPNYSSELNVNALLLGDSALYLCASSPSGLLEKLFFGSGTQLSVL.